This T cell receptor (beta chain) was sequenced in a study of blood T cell repertoires in COVID-19. Some clones are missing from TCRdb's copy, which holds only in-frame ones; the method was immunoSEQ multiplex PCR. The table includes about 140,000 clones, around 82% detected once. The TCR originated in a man aged 35-49 years with acute COVID-19. What was sequenced was PBMCs or T cells enriched from blood (not recorded which).

The CDR3 DNA follows: TGCGCCAGCAGTGCTGATAATGGGGGACTAGCGGGAGGGCAGTTCTTC. It specifies CASSADNGGLAGGQFF. This chain joins TRBV10-1 and TRBJ2-1, with TRBD2 identical over 15 bases. The CDR3 has 16 residues. Per germline, CDR1 WNHNN and CDR2 SYGVQD (reference sequence). V shed 4 bases and J 12 bases; nucleotides not matched to a gene: 10.